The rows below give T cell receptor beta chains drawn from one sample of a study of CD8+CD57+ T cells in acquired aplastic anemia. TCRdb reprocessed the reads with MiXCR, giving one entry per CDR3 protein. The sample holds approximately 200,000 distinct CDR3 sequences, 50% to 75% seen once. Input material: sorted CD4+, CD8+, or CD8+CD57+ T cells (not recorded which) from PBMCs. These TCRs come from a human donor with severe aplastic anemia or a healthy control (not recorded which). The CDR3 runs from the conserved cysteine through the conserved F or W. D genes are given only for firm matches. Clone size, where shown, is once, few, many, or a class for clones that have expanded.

CDR3 protein: CASSSSAGTAATYGYTF
CDR3 DNA: TGTGCCAGCAGCTCCTCGGCGGGTACCGCGGCCACCTACGGCTACACCTTC
clone size: -
V gene: TRBV7-8
J gene: TRBJ1-2
D gene: -

CDR3 protein: CASSVAGQSYNEQFF
CDR3 DNA: TGTGCCAGCAGCGTAGCGGGACAATCCTACAATGAGCAGTTCTTC
clone size: -
V gene: TRBV9
J gene: TRBJ2-1
D gene: -

CDR3 protein: CASSDRFSGANVLTF
CDR3 DNA: TGTGCCAGCAGTGACAGGTTCTCTGGGGCCAACGTCCTGACTTTC
clone size: -
V gene: TRBV10-3
J gene: TRBJ2-6
D gene: -

CDR3 protein: CASSPGTPNSPLHF
CDR3 DNA: TGTGCCAGCAGCCCCGGGACCCCGAATTCACCCCTCCACTTT
clone size: -
V gene: TRBV7-9
J gene: TRBJ1-6
D gene: -

CDR3 protein: CASRGQGPTGELFF
CDR3 DNA: TGCGCCAGCCGAGGGCAGGGGCCGACCGGGGAGCTGTTTTTT
clone size: -
V gene: TRBV10-1
J gene: TRBJ2-2
D gene: -

CDR3 protein: CAISELGTASNEKLFF
CDR3 DNA: TGTGCCATCAGTGAGCTTGGGACAGCGAGTAATGAAAAACTGTTTTTT
clone size: -
V gene: TRBV10-3
J gene: TRBJ1-4
D gene: TRBD1

CDR3 protein: CSVGDNYEQYF
CDR3 DNA: TGCAGCGTTGGCGACAACTACGAGCAGTACTTC
clone size: -
V gene: TRBV29-1
J gene: TRBJ2-7
D gene: -

CDR3 protein: CASSLGLRSSYEQYF
CDR3 DNA: TGCGCCAGCAGCTTGGGACTGAGGAGCTCCTACGAGCAGTACTTC
clone size: few
V gene: TRBV5-1
J gene: TRBJ2-7
D gene: -

CDR3 protein: CASSPSAGGPSYEQYF
CDR3 DNA: TGTGCCAGCAGCCCCTCAGCGGGGGGCCCCTCCTACGAGCAGTACTTC
clone size: many
V gene: TRBV7-6
J gene: TRBJ2-7
D gene: TRBD2

CDR3 protein: CASRGHLNYGYTF
CDR3 DNA: TGTGCCAGCCGGGGACACCTCAACTATGGCTACACCTTC
clone size: -
V gene: TRBV10-3
J gene: TRBJ1-2
D gene: -

CDR3 protein: CASSDSTGLAEKLFF
CDR3 DNA: TGTGCCAGCAGTGATTCGACAGGGTTAGCTGAAAAACTGTTTTTT
clone size: -
V gene: TRBV25-1
J gene: TRBJ1-4
D gene: TRBD1

CDR3 protein: CASSPGPHEQYF
CDR3 DNA: TGTGCCAGCAGCCCGGGCCCCCACGAGCAGTACTTC
clone size: -
V gene: TRBV12-3/TRBV12-4
J gene: TRBJ2-7
D gene: -

CDR3 protein: CASRIGTGYGYTF
CDR3 DNA: TGTGCCAGCAGAATCGGGACAGGGTATGGCTACACCTTC
clone size: -
V gene: TRBV7-2
J gene: TRBJ1-2
D gene: TRBD1

CDR3 protein: CASSDPRDPGAKNIQYF
CDR3 DNA: TGTGCCAGCTCTGACCCCCGGGACCCTGGGGCCAAAAACATTCAGTACTTC
clone size: -
V gene: TRBV7-8
J gene: TRBJ2-4
D gene: -

CDR3 protein: CASSSRQGLDYEQYF
CDR3 DNA: TGTGCCAGCAGCTCACGACAGGGTCTGGACTACGAGCAGTACTTC
clone size: -
V gene: TRBV7-6
J gene: TRBJ2-7
D gene: TRBD1

CDR3 protein: CASSLGGINEKLFF
CDR3 DNA: TGTGCCAGCAGCTTGGGGGGCATTAATGAAAAACTGTTTTTT
clone size: -
V gene: TRBV7-3
J gene: TRBJ1-4
D gene: -

CDR3 protein: CASSLAHEQFF
CDR3 DNA: TGTGCCAGCAGTTTAGCCCATGAGCAGTTCTTC
clone size: many
V gene: TRBV27
J gene: TRBJ2-1
D gene: -

CDR3 protein: CATSDLGSEQYF
CDR3 DNA: TGTGCCACCAGTGATCTGGGTAGCGAGCAGTACTTC
clone size: once
V gene: TRBV24-1
J gene: TRBJ2-7
D gene: -

CDR3 protein: CASSFGTRNTIYF
CDR3 DNA: TGTGCCAGCAGCTTTGGAACGCGGAACACCATATATTTT
clone size: once
V gene: TRBV11-2
J gene: TRBJ1-3
D gene: -

CDR3 protein: CSARGTYEQYF
CDR3 DNA: TGCAGTGCTAGAGGAACCTACGAGCAGTACTTC
clone size: few
V gene: TRBV20-1
J gene: TRBJ2-7
D gene: -

CDR3 protein: CASSVRRGEKLFF
CDR3 DNA: TGTGCCAGCAGTGTAAGGCGCGGGGAAAAACTGTTTTTT
clone size: -
V gene: TRBV2
J gene: TRBJ1-4
D gene: -

CDR3 protein: CAIRGDGTANSPLHF
CDR3 DNA: TGTGCCATCAGAGGAGATGGGACAGCTAATTCACCCCTCCACTTT
clone size: -
V gene: TRBV10-3
J gene: TRBJ1-6
D gene: TRBD1

CDR3 protein: CASSLYSGSSTDTQYF
CDR3 DNA: TGTGCCAGCAGCTTATATAGCGGGAGCAGCACAGATACGCAGTATTTT
clone size: -
V gene: TRBV7-8
J gene: TRBJ2-3
D gene: TRBD2

CDR3 protein: CASSDPLDRANTGELFF
CDR3 DNA: TGTGCCAGCAGTGACCCCTTGGACAGGGCGAACACCGGGGAGCTGTTTTTT
clone size: -
V gene: TRBV2
J gene: TRBJ2-2
D gene: TRBD1

CDR3 protein: CASSLGQTYEQYF
CDR3 DNA: TGTGCCAGCAGTTTGGGACAGACATACGAGCAGTACTTC
clone size: many
V gene: TRBV27
J gene: TRBJ2-7
D gene: TRBD1

CDR3 protein: CASRNRDSRGYTF
CDR3 DNA: TGTGCCAGCAGAAACCGGGACAGTCGTGGCTACACCTTC
clone size: many
V gene: TRBV12-3/TRBV12-4
J gene: TRBJ1-2
D gene: TRBD1

CDR3 protein: CASMGTAYEQYF
CDR3 DNA: TGTGCCAGTATGGGGACAGCCTACGAGCAGTACTTC
clone size: once
V gene: TRBV19
J gene: TRBJ2-7
D gene: TRBD1

CDR3 protein: CASSQGSVYSGANVLTF
CDR3 DNA: TGCGCCAGCAGCCAAGGCTCAGTTTACTCTGGGGCCAACGTCCTGACTTTC
clone size: -
V gene: TRBV4-1
J gene: TRBJ2-6
D gene: -

CDR3 protein: CASSRTSGSTDTQYF
CDR3 DNA: TGTGCCAGCAGCCGGACTAGCGGGAGCACAGATACGCAGTATTTT
clone size: -
V gene: TRBV7-9
J gene: TRBJ2-3
D gene: TRBD2

CDR3 protein: CSARVPPDTEAFF
CDR3 DNA: TGCAGTGCTAGAGTGCCTCCGGACACTGAAGCTTTCTTT
clone size: -
V gene: TRBV20-1
J gene: TRBJ1-1
D gene: -

CDR3 protein: CATSLAGGEQYF
CDR3 DNA: TGTGCCACCAGTCTAGCGGGAGGCGAGCAGTACTTC
clone size: -
V gene: TRBV24-1
J gene: TRBJ2-7
D gene: TRBD2

CDR3 protein: CASSLGDRGGGYGYTF
CDR3 DNA: TGTGCCAGCAGTCTAGGGGACAGGGGCGGCGGCTATGGCTACACCTTC
clone size: -
V gene: TRBV7-2
J gene: TRBJ1-2
D gene: TRBD1

CDR3 protein: CASSFSSGDYYEQYF
CDR3 DNA: TGTGCCAGCAGCTTTTCGAGCGGGGACTACTACGAGCAGTACTTC
clone size: -
V gene: TRBV7-9
J gene: TRBJ2-7
D gene: TRBD2

CDR3 protein: CASSLLGGNEQFF
CDR3 DNA: TGTGCCAGCAGCCTCCTGGGGGGGAATGAGCAGTTCTTC
clone size: -
V gene: TRBV11-3
J gene: TRBJ2-1
D gene: TRBD2

CDR3 protein: CASTTNNSPLHF
CDR3 DNA: TGTGCCAGCACCACGAATAATTCACCCCTCCACTTT
clone size: -
V gene: TRBV6-6
J gene: TRBJ1-6
D gene: -

CDR3 protein: CAWSPRVGVSPLHF
CDR3 DNA: TGTGCCTGGAGCCCTCGGGTTGGGGTTTCACCCCTCCACTTT
clone size: many
V gene: TRBV30
J gene: TRBJ1-6
D gene: -

CDR3 protein: CASSQDLGTGQETQYF
CDR3 DNA: TGTGCCAGCAGCCAAGATCTAGGGACAGGGCAAGAGACCCAGTACTTC
clone size: -
V gene: TRBV7-2
J gene: TRBJ2-5
D gene: TRBD1

CDR3 protein: CSASVQALTWGYTF
CDR3 DNA: TGCAGTGCTAGTGTCCAGGCTCTAACTTGGGGCTACACCTTC
clone size: many
V gene: TRBV20-1
J gene: TRBJ1-2
D gene: -

CDR3 protein: CASKSGGASSEQYF
CDR3 DNA: TGTGCCAGCAAATCAGGGGGCGCGTCGAGCGAGCAGTACTTC
clone size: -
V gene: TRBV11-3
J gene: TRBJ2-7
D gene: TRBD1

CDR3 protein: CASSARENSYNEQFF
CDR3 DNA: TGTGCCAGCAGCGCTAGAGAGAACTCCTACAATGAGCAGTTCTTC
clone size: few
V gene: TRBV9
J gene: TRBJ2-1
D gene: -

CDR3 protein: CASSLVTFGGGFDEQFF
CDR3 DNA: TGCGCCAGCAGCTTGGTTACTTTCGGCGGGGGCTTCGATGAGCAGTTCTTC
clone size: -
V gene: TRBV5-1
J gene: TRBJ2-1
D gene: -

CDR3 protein: CASSPTDRGNTEAFF
CDR3 DNA: TGCGCCAGCAGCCCGACGGACAGGGGGAACACTGAAGCTTTCTTT
clone size: -
V gene: TRBV5-1
J gene: TRBJ1-1
D gene: TRBD1

CDR3 protein: CAISTGTSGGRYEQYF
CDR3 DNA: TGTGCCATCAGCACGGGGACTAGCGGGGGTCGATACGAGCAGTACTTC
clone size: -
V gene: TRBV10-3
J gene: TRBJ2-7
D gene: TRBD2

CDR3 protein: CASSQYGLDREQYF
CDR3 DNA: TGCGCTAGCAGCCAATATGGTCTAGACCGGGAGCAGTACTTC
clone size: -
V gene: TRBV4-3
J gene: TRBJ2-7
D gene: -

CDR3 protein: CATSERDRGSGANVLTF
CDR3 DNA: TGTGCCACCAGCGAGAGGGACAGGGGCTCTGGGGCCAACGTCCTGACTTTC
clone size: -
V gene: TRBV15
J gene: TRBJ2-6
D gene: TRBD1

CDR3 protein: CASSLTSGGIYEQYF
CDR3 DNA: TGTGCCAGCAGCTTAACTAGCGGGGGAATCTACGAGCAGTACTTC
clone size: once
V gene: TRBV7-3
J gene: TRBJ2-7
D gene: TRBD2

CDR3 protein: CSARVERGDTQYF
CDR3 DNA: TGCAGTGCTAGAGTCGAACGGGGTGATACGCAGTATTTT
clone size: -
V gene: TRBV20-1
J gene: TRBJ2-3
D gene: -

CDR3 protein: CASRPDNSYEQYF
CDR3 DNA: TGTGCCAGCAGACCTGACAATTCCTACGAGCAGTACTTC
clone size: many
V gene: TRBV3-1
J gene: TRBJ2-7
D gene: -

CDR3 protein: CASSESGGAYNEQFF
CDR3 DNA: TGTGCCAGCAGTGAGTCGGGGGGGGCTTACAATGAGCAGTTCTTC
clone size: many
V gene: TRBV2
J gene: TRBJ2-1
D gene: TRBD2

CDR3 protein: CASSLSLGGEKLFF
CDR3 DNA: TGTGCCAGCAGCTTATCCCTTGGGGGTGAAAAACTGTTTTTT
clone size: -
V gene: TRBV7-9
J gene: TRBJ1-4
D gene: -

CDR3 protein: CASTRTGGASDEQYF
CDR3 DNA: TGTGCCAGCACCCGAACAGGGGGCGCATCTGACGAGCAGTACTTC
clone size: few
V gene: TRBV7-6
J gene: TRBJ2-7
D gene: TRBD1

CDR3 protein: CASRTHGVGNTEAFF
CDR3 DNA: TGTGCCAGCAGAACGCATGGGGTGGGGAACACTGAAGCTTTCTTT
clone size: -
V gene: TRBV7-3
J gene: TRBJ1-1
D gene: -

CDR3 protein: CASSRNLGGETYEQYF
CDR3 DNA: TGTGCCAGCAGCCGAAATCTGGGGGGCGAAACCTACGAGCAGTACTTC
clone size: few
V gene: TRBV7-9
J gene: TRBJ2-7
D gene: -